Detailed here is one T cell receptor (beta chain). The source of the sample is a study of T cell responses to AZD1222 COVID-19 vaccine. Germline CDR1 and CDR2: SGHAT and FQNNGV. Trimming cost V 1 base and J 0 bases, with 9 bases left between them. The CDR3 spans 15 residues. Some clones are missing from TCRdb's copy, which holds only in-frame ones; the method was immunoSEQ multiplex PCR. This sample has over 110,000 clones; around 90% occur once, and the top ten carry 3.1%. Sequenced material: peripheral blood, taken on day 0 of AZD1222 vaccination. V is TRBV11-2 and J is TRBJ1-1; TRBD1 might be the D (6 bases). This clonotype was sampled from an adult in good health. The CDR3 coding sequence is TGTGCCAGCAGCTTAGCCGGGGGGCTGAACACTGAAGCTTTCTTT. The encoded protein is CASSLAGGLNTEAFF. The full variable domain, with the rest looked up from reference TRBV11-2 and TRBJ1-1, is EAGVAQSPRYKIIEKRQSVAFWCNPISGHATLYWYQQILGQGPKLLIQFQNNGVVDDSQLPKDRFSAERLKGVDSTLKIQPAKLEDSAVYLCASSLAGGLNTEAFFGQGTRLTVV.